The present entry profiles one T cell receptor (beta chain) with its context. Its binding antigen is unknown. The sample holds no much larger clone one base away, and base qualities are not on file. Explained via the paper, the time point label denotes: before start of T cell therapy. Solid-organ transplant recipients with drug-resistant/recurrent cytomegalovirus were included as patients. Under twelve of the trial participants were picked for repertoire analysis depending on whether post-therapy peripheral blood mononuclear cells were available. A BD FACSAria III was used to sort viable CD3+CD8+CD4- lymphocytes from PBMCs. Genomic DNA was extracted from sorted cells with the Qiagen DNeasy Kit. The sample belongs to a study of T cell therapy after organ transplantation (dated by TCRdb to about 2019). As for the study more broadly: Therapy products were autologous CMV-specific T cells expanded in vitro for about 13 days with a peptide pool of 30 HLA class I and II CMV epitopes. Before T cell therapy commenced, pretherapy samples of peripheral blood were collected. An open-label phase I trial of autologous CMV-specific adoptive T cell therapy in solid-organ transplant recipients was the basis for the study, which was a follow-up TRBV repertoire analysis. Patients were given up to 6 doses of T cells at 2-week intervals and were followed for less than 30 weeks after finishing therapy. Long-term post-therapy samples were available for only about 80% of the 10 patients. Of the ten patients, eight were classified as clinical responders and two were classified as nonresponders. The median number of CMV-specific T cells given to patients was 1.92 x 10^8, delivered over 2 to 6 intravenous infusions. General findings and caveats noted by the study authors: Both transferred clonotypes and endogenous clonotypes not detected in the therapy products appeared to be included in post-therapy reconstitution. Few detected expansions in nonresponders may reflect reduced sample coverage from poor CD8+ T cell yield. Fold change in CD8 clonality after therapy inversely correlated with pretherapy clonality, suggesting less biased repertoires were more receptive to remodeling. The small cohort prevented assessing confounders such as concurrent antirejection and antiviral medications. Before therapy, nonresponders had marked clonal expansions, and their repertoires changed minimally after therapy.

Reading the germline V gene (reference sequence) gives CDR1 MNHEY and CDR2 SMNVEV. Unmatched junction bases come to 8, with V trimmed by 7 bases and J by 2 bases. CDR3 length: 14 amino acids, cysteine to phenylalanine. The entry retains the CDR3 DNA only, 42 bases that are in frame from base 1. The immunoSEQ two-step, bias-controlled multiplex PCR assay was used to amplify TRB CDR3 regions from genomic DNA. Sequencing of CDR3 libraries was carried out on an Illumina NextSeq 500. On the authors' methods: The immunoSEQ Analyzer platform was used for the initial alignment and bioinformatics, which included bias normalization against synthetic CDR3 analogs. Annotation of V, D and J genes was based on the definitions in the IMGT database. Further TRBV analyses used VDJtools version 1.1.10 and the R package tcR version 2.2.1.11 with default settings. GLIPH analysis was done using default settings in version 1.0. To test for significant clonotype frequency changes in CDR3 sequences with at least 5 reads, a 2-sided binomial test with Benjamini-Hochberg correction (alpha = 0.01) was used. TCRdb re-hosts the immuneACCESS table, in-frame sequences only. Its copies lack some clones; in the studies checked, an unresolved V gene accounts for under half of them, and the cause for the rest is not known. V and J calls and clone size come straight from that table; D and trimming were deduced from the DNA. The sample contains some 2,000 clones, roughly three quarters of them found a single time. The top ten constitute 35% to 40% of the sample.

This material consisted of CD8+ T cells from blood, taken before autologous CMV-specific T cell therapy. The TCR comes from a human patient who had received a solid organ transplant and had CMV disease. Rearrangement joined TRBV27 to TRBJ2-7, and TRBD2 matches 7 of the central bases. At the DNA level, the sequence is TGTGCCAGCACTAGCGGACTAGAAGCCTACGAGCAGTACTTC. This encodes CASTSGLEAYEQYF.